These 15 T cell receptor beta chains came from one sample sequenced in a study of T cells after posttransplantation cyclophosphamide. Treatment was busulfan-fludarabine conditioning, a marrow graft, and cyclophosphamide on days +3 and +4. Clones were read by immunoSEQ multiplex PCR, and TCRdb kept only the in-frame ones, dropping some. This sample carries roughly 2,700 clones and no singletons, and 32% goes to the top ten. The material sequenced was PBMCs, taken after allogeneic stem cell transplant with posttransplant cyclophosphamide. The receptor source for this set is a female patient between 50 and 59 years old who received an allogeneic stem cell transplant from a related donor, was CMV-positive, and had no GVHD. The graft donor may account for some of the T cells.

This clone is medium-sized by share. This chain joins TRBV4-2 and TRBJ2-7; 8 positions agree with TRBD1. The CDR3 totals 15 residues. Trimming removed 1 base from V and 6 bases from J; junction bases left unmatched: 8. The germline V gene has CDR1 LGHNA and CDR2 YNFKEQ. The CDR3 sequence: CASSQGMAGGAEQYF. The CDR3, as DNA: TGTGCCAGCAGCCAAGGTATGGCAGGGGGCGCCGAGCAGTACTTC.

By sample share, this clone is medium-sized. This chain links TRBV19 with TRBJ2-1; 8 bases line up with TRBD2. CDR3 length: 16 amino acids. V lost 7 bases and J lost 4; bases outside the gene matches: 12. CDR1 LNHDA and CDR2 SQIVND come from the germline V gene (reference sequence). In DNA form, the CDR3 reads TGTGCCAGTATCCCGATCGGGGGGGATCCTTACAATGAGCAGTTCTTC. This codes for CASIPIGGDPYNEQFF.

This clone was detected ten times or more. This sequence joins TRBV9 and TRBJ2-3; D may be TRBD1 (6 bases). The CDR3 is 16 residues long. CDR1 SGDLS and CDR2 YYNGEE come from the germline V gene. The V and J ends lost 3 bases and 0 bases respectively, with 14 bases between them. CDR3 sequence: CASSDSGDVSTDTQYF. CDR3 bases: TGTGCCAGCAGCGATTCAGGGGACGTCAGCACAGATACGCAGTATTTT.

By frequency in the sample, this clone is medium-sized. The V gene is TRBV4-1, the J gene TRBJ1-1, with a tentative D call TRBD1 (5 bases). The germline V gene encodes CDR1 MGHRA and CDR2 YSYEKL. The CDR3 loop spans 14 amino acids. The V gene lost 8 bases and the J gene lost 0 bases, with 13 bases spanning the gap. CDR3 coding DNA: TGCGCCAGCGTCGCTCAGGGCATGAACACTGAAGCTTTCTTT. Its protein is CASVAQGMNTEAFF.

This clone occurred many times. The V and J genes are TRBV5-1 and TRBJ1-1; D is undetermined. This CDR3 has 14 amino acids. Looked up from germline, CDR1 is SGHRS and CDR2 is YFSETQ. Trimming took 0 bases from V and 1 from J, leaving 7 bases between them. The CDR3, as DNA: TGCGCCAGCAGCTTGGAGCGCGGGAACACTGAAGCTTTCTTT. Translating gives CASSLERGNTEAFF.

This clone was found many times. An end of the junction differs from the germline gene, which may be a read error. The CDR3, as DNA: TGTGCCAACAGTTTTGGACAGGGGACCTACGAGCAGTACTTC. The encoded protein is CANSFGQGTYEQYF. This chain links TRBV6-1 with TRBJ2-7; 9 nucleotides agree with TRBD1. Germline-derived CDR1 and CDR2 are MNHNS and SASEGT. The CDR3 is made up of 14 amino acids.

By share, this clone ranks as large. The genes are TRBV27 and TRBJ2-2; a possible D gene is TRBD2 (5 bases). The CDR3 has 16 residues. The germline V gene has CDR1 MNHEY and CDR2 SMNVEV (reference sequence). The ends were cut back, 4 bases at V and 5 bases at J, with 17 bases in the middle. CDR3 protein: CASSSDSNIWTGELFF. The CDR3, as DNA: TGTGCCAGCAGTTCGGACTCGAATATTTGGACCGGGGAGCTGTTTTTT.

The sample holds many counts of this clone. The chain joins TRBV11-3 to TRBJ2-1; 10 bases match TRBD2. The germline V gene encodes CDR1 SGHNT and CDR2 YENEEA. Trimming removed 2 bases from V and 6 bases from J; junction bases left unmatched: 7. The CDR3 is made up of 16 amino acids. The CDR3 DNA reads as TGTGCCAGCAGCTTATCCCGGCTAGCGGGGGCCAATGAGCAGTTCTTC. Residues: CASSLSRLAGANEQFF.

This clone was recorded many times. Germline is not matched at one junction end, which may reflect a read error. CDR3 protein: CASRQVGQGSYEQYF. CDR3 in DNA: TGTGCCAGCAGACAAGTGGGGCAGGGGAGCTACGAGCAGTACTTC. The chain joins TRBV4-2 to TRBJ2-7; possibly TRBD1 for D (6 bases). Per the germline V gene, CDR1 is LGHNA and CDR2 is YNFKEQ. The CDR3 runs 15 residues.

By frequency in the sample, this clone is medium-sized. The chain is built from TRBV14 and TRBJ1-1; the D is unclear. CDR3 length: 15 residues. Germline CDR1 and CDR2: SGHDN and FVKESK. The V end was cut by 2 bases, the J end by 3 bases, with 13 bases between. The CDR3 spells CASSQIGRGDTEAFF. CDR3 nucleotide sequence: TGTGCCAGCAGCCAAATAGGGCGAGGAGACACTGAAGCTTTCTTT.

This clone is categorized as medium-sized. The chain is built from TRBV14 and TRBJ2-5; 8 positions agree with TRBD1. CDR3 length: 15 residues. V was clipped by 8 bases and J by 1 base; unmatched bases: 9. Germline V gene sequence: CDR1 SGHDN, CDR2 FVKESK. The CDR3 bases are TGTGCCAGCTCAGGGGGCGCGAGGCTCCAAGAGACCCAGTACTTC. It encodes CASSGGARLQETQYF.

This clone was counted at least ten times. The rearrangement uses TRBV4-1 and TRBJ1-2, with no clear D. Germline V gives CDR1 MGHRA, CDR2 YSYEKL. The CDR3 is 13 amino acids. V was clipped by 4 bases and J by 4 bases, with 10 bases between them. The DNA for the CDR3 is TGCGCCAGCAGCCCGTCCAGAGGCTATGGCTACACCTTC. Encoded protein: CASSPSRGYGYTF.

At least ten counts were recorded for this clone. The genes are TRBV28 and TRBJ2-3; 8 bases map to TRBD1. The junction had 11 bases not matched to a gene; V was cut back by 4 bases and J by 2 bases. Germline values: CDR1 MDHEN, CDR2 SYDVKM. There are 17 residues in the CDR3. The CDR3 sequence: CASSSLKTGAPTDTQYF. CDR3 coding DNA: TGTGCCAGCAGTTCCCTTAAGACAGGGGCCCCCACAGATACGCAGTATTTT.

This clone was detected ten times or more. The V and J genes are TRBV6-2 or TRBV6-3 and TRBJ1-2, with 7 bases fitting TRBD1. CDR1 MNHEY and CDR2 SVGEGT come from the germline V gene. The CDR3 loop spans 12 amino acids. J was trimmed by 5 bases and V by 6 bases; bases with no gene match: 3. The CDR3 sequence is CASSRQGYGYTF. The DNA of the CDR3 is TGTGCCAGCAGCCGACAGGGATATGGCTACACCTTC.

Judged by abundance, this clone is medium-sized. This chain joins TRBV6-1 and TRBJ2-1; D might be TRBD1 (5 bases). The CDR3 runs to 12 residues. With 10 bases removed from V and 5 bases from J, the gap between germline ends came to 12 bases. Per germline, CDR1 MNHNS and CDR2 SASEGT. The CDR3 is CANLGLHNEQFF. The CDR3 DNA sequence: TGTGCCAATTTGGGGCTTCACAATGAGCAGTTCTTC.